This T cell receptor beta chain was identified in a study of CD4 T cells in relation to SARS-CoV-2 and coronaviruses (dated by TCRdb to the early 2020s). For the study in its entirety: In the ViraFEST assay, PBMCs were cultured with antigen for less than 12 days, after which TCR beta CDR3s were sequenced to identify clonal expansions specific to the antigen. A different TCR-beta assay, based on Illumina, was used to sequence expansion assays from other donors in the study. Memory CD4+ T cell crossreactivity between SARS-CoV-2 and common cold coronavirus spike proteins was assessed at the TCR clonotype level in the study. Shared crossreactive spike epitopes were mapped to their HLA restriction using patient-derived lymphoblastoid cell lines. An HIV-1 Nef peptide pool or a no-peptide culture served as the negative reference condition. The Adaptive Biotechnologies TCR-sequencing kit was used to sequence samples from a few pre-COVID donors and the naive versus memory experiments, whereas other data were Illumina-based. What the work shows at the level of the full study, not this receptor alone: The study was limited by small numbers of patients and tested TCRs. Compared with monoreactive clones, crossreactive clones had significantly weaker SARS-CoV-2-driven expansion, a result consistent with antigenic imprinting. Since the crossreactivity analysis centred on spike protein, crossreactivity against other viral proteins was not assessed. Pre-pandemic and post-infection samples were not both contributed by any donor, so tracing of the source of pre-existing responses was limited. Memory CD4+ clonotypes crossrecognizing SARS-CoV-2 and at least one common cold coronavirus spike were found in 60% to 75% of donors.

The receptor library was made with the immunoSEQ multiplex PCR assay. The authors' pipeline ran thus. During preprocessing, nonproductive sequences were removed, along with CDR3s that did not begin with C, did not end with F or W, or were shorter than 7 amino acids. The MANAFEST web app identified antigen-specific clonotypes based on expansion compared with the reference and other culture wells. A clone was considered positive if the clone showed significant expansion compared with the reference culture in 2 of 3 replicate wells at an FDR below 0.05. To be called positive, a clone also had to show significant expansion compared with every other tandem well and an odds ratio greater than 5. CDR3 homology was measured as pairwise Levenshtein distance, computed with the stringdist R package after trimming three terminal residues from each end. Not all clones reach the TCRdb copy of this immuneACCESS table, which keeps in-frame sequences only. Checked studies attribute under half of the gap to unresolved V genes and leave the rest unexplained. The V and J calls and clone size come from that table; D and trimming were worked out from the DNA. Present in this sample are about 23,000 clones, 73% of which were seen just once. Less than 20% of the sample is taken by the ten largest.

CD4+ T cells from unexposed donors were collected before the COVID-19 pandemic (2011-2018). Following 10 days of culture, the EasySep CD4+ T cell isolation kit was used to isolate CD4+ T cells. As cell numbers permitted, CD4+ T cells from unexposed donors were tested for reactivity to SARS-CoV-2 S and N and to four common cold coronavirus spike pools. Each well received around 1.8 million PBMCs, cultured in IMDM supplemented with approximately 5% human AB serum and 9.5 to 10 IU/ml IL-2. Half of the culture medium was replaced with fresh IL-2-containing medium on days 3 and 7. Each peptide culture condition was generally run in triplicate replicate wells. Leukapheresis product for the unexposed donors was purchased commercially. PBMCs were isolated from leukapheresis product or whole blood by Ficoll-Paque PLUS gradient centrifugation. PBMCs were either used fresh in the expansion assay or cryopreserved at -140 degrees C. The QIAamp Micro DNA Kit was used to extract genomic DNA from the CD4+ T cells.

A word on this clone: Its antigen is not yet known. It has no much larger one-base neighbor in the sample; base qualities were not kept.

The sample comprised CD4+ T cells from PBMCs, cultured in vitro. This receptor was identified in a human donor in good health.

The bases are TGTGCCAGCAGTACGAGATTCTATGGCTACACCTTC. The resulting protein is CASSTRFYGYTF. This chain is built from TRBV25-1 and TRBJ1-2, with the D gene not clear enough to name. CDR1 MGHDK and CDR2 SYGVNS were looked up in the germline V gene. Trimming at the junction amounts to 5 bases on V and 4 bases on J, and the germline ends lie 8 bases apart. The CDR3, from cysteine to phenylalanine, totals 12 residues. Left in the record is the CDR3 DNA by itself, 36 bases read in frame from the first base.